The next 25 T cell receptor beta chains were all read from a single sample in a study of T cells in Graves' hyperthyroidism and ophthalmopathy. Amplified TCR beta CDR3 regions came from RNA transcripts. A set of HTBI primers served as the primers for a first-round RT-PCR of the TCR CDR3. MiXCR, applied by TCRdb to the multiplex PCR reads, yields one record per CDR3 protein. The sample comprises approximately 330,000 distinct CDR3 sequences, roughly an eighth of which are singletons, and approximately 35% rests with the top ten. Sequencing was performed on blood. The origin of the receptors is a middle-aged woman with Graves' ophthalmopathy.

This clonotype was detected only a few times. This chain connects TRBV5-1 to TRBJ1-6; D gene ambiguous. Trimming shortened V by 4 bases and J by 8 bases, and 10 bases separated the two germline ends. The germline gives CDR1 SGHRS, CDR2 YFSETQ. The CDR3 is 13 amino acids. CDR3 in amino acids: CASSVVGDSPLHF. In DNA form, the CDR3 reads TGCGCCAGCAGCGTCGTCGGGGATTCACCCCTCCACTTT.

This chain links TRBV7-8 with TRBJ2-5, with 14 bases that match TRBD2. This CDR3 comprises 17 residues. J was trimmed by 2 bases and V by 1 base; bases with no gene match: 3. CDR1 is SGHVS, CDR2 FQNEAQ, per germline. The CDR3 DNA sequence: TGTGCCAGCAGCTTAGGACTAGCGGGGGGGCCTCAAGAGACCCAGTACTTC. This sequence encodes CASSLGLAGGPQETQYF.

The CDR3 reads CASSGGPIGELFF. The DNA for the CDR3 is TGTGCCAGCAGCGGGGGACCGATCGGGGAGCTGTTTTTT. J is TRBJ2-2 and V is TRBV28; tentative D call: TRBD2 (6 bases). Germline CDR1 MDHEN, CDR2 SYDVKM. V was trimmed by 6 bases and J by 7 bases, leaving 12 bases between them. This CDR3 spans 13 amino acids.

This clonotype was recorded at least ten times. This chain links TRBV12-3 or TRBV12-4 with TRBJ1-2; TRBD1 matches at 8 bases. CDR3 length equals 15 residues. Germline trimming cut 7 bases from V and 0 bases from J; bases unmatched to any gene: 7. DNA for the CDR3: TGTGCCAGCAAAAGGACAGGGCGAGCTAACTATGGCTACACCTTC. Its protein is CASKRTGRANYGYTF.

This clonotype came up many times. The chain has TRBV11-2 and TRBJ2-3, with 9 bases fitting TRBD2. The germline V gene encodes CDR1 SGHAT and CDR2 FQNNGV. The J segment lost 3 bases and the V segment lost 4 bases, leaving 2 bases of the junction unmatched. The CDR3 has 14 residues. CDR3 nucleotides: TGTGCCAGCAGCTGGGGACTAGCAACAGATACGCAGTATTTT. This gives the protein CASSWGLATDTQYF.

This clonotype occurred once. A read error may explain this, as a much larger clone is one base away. The J gene is TRBJ2-7, the V gene TRBV7-9, with 9 bases that match TRBD1. The trim removed 3 bases at V and 5 bases at J, leaving 5 bases unmatched. Germline V gives CDR1 SEHNR, CDR2 FQNEAQ (reference sequence). CDR3 size: 14 residues. CDR3 protein: CASSFWTGAHEQYF. CDR3 nucleotide sequence: TGTGCCAGCAGCTTTTGGACAGGGGCTCACGAGCAGTACTTC.

At least ten counts were recorded for this clonotype. The chain has TRBV27 and TRBJ2-1; tentative D call: TRBD2 (6 bases). The V and J ends lost 8 bases and 0 bases respectively, with 17 bases between them. Germline lookup yields CDR1 MNHEY and CDR2 SMNVEV (reference sequence). The CDR3 extends over 16 amino acids. CDR3 protein: CASGILAPNSYNEQFF. CDR3 DNA sequence: TGTGCCAGCGGGATTCTAGCGCCTAACTCCTACAATGAGCAGTTCTTC.

This clonotype was recorded many times. The chain joins TRBV28 to TRBJ1-3, with D unclear. The CDR3 runs to 13 residues. The ends were cut back, 7 bases at V and 8 bases at J, with 15 bases in the middle. The germline V gene encodes CDR1 MDHEN and CDR2 SYDVKM. Here the CDR3 reads CASTTPNRDTIYF. For the CDR3, the DNA is TGTGCCAGCACAACTCCCAACCGGGACACCATATATTTT. The whole variable domain, filled in from reference TRBV28 and TRBJ1-3, reads DVKVTQSSRYLVKRTGEKVFLECVQDMDHENMFWYRQDPGLGLRLIYFSYDVKMKEKGDIPEGYSVSREKKERFSLILESASTNQTSMYLCASTTPNRDTIYFGEGSWLTVV.

The V call is TRBV20-1, the J call TRBJ2-5, with D possibly being TRBD2 (5 bases). Germline assignment: CDR1 DFQATT and CDR2 SNEGSKA (reference sequence). The CDR3 is 11 residues long. V was shortened by 6 bases and J by 5 bases, with 10 bases between the two germline ends. This CDR3 is CSAKEAETQYF. CDR3 coding DNA: TGCAGTGCGAAGGAGGCGGAGACCCAGTACTTC.

In its sample, this clonotype was seen many times. V gene TRBV6-1 combines with J gene TRBJ1-4; 7 bases map to TRBD1. Germline assignment: CDR1 MNHNS and CDR2 SASEGT. The CDR3 totals 13 residues. Trimming took 9 bases from V and 2 from J; bases not matched to a gene: 3. Here the CDR3 DNA reads TGTGCCAGTAAGGGGGCGACTAATGAAAAACTGTTTTTT. It yields the protein CASKGATNEKLFF.

This clonotype was picked up many times. The chain uses TRBV20-1 and TRBJ2-3; D perhaps matches TRBD2 (5 bases). Trimming shortened V by 2 bases and J by 2 bases, and 14 bases separated the two germline ends. The germline gives CDR1 DFQATT, CDR2 SNEGSKA (reference sequence). The CDR3 contains 15 residues. The CDR3 DNA sequence: TGCAGTGCTAGATTGGCTAGCTCCTCCACAGATACGCAGTATTTT. Translating it yields CSARLASSSTDTQYF.

The rearrangement uses TRBV30 and TRBJ1-3; unclear D gene. Germline V gene sequence: CDR1 GTSNPN, CDR2 SVGIG (reference sequence). This CDR3 has 17 residues. V shed 3 bases and J shed 0 bases, with 18 bases lying between them. The CDR3: CAWSGSGTLSSGNTIYF. CDR3 DNA sequence: TGTGCCTGGAGCGGAAGCGGAACTCTGAGCTCTGGAAACACCATATATTTT. The entire variable domain, with the rest obtained from reference TRBV30 and TRBJ1-3, is as follows: SQTIHQWPATLVQPVGSPLSLECTVEGTSNPNLYWYRQAAGRGLQLLFYSVGIGQISSEVPQNLSASRPQDRQFILSSKKLLLSDSGFYLCAWSGSGTLSSGNTIYFGEGSWLTVV.

This clonotype was seen more than once but under ten times. The V gene is TRBV18, the J gene TRBJ2-1; the D call may be TRBD1 or TRBD2 (5 bases each). This CDR3 has 14 residues. CDR1 KGHSH and CDR2 LQKENI come from the germline V gene. V was clipped by 4 bases and J by 5 bases, with 12 bases between them. The chain's CDR3 is CASSRLLGDNEQFF. The DNA of the CDR3 is TGTGCCAGCTCACGGTTGTTGGGGGACAATGAGCAGTTCTTC. Filled out from reference TRBV18 and TRBJ2-1, the complete variable domain reads NAGVMQNPRHLVRRRGQEARLRCSPMKGHSHVYWYRQLPEEGLKFMVYLQKENIIDESGMPKERFSAEFPKEGPSILRIQQVVRGDSAAYFCASSRLLGDNEQFFGPGTRLTVL.

About this clonotype itself: This may be a read error, as it is one base from a much larger clone. The chain has TRBV6-1 and TRBJ1-1; unclear D gene. Per the germline V gene, CDR1 is MNHNS and CDR2 is SASEGT. This CDR3 is built from 14 residues. The V end lost 6 bases, the J end lost 5 bases, and 16 bases lay between the germline ends. CDR3 protein: CASRREPVGTEAFF. DNA for the CDR3: TGTGCCAGCAGAAGGGAGCCCGTCGGGACTGAAGCTTTCTTT.

This clonotype was counted a few times. The rearrangement joins TRBV19 to TRBJ1-1, with D possibly matching TRBD1 (6 bases). Per germline, CDR1 LNHDA and CDR2 SQIVND (reference sequence). The V end lost 6 bases, the J end lost 4 bases, and 33 bases lay between the germline ends. The length of the CDR3 is 20 residues. The CDR3 spells CASSPLQTQTWTEIFTEAFF. The CDR3 DNA reads as TGTGCCAGTAGCCCACTACAAACTCAAACATGGACAGAGATTTTCACTGAAGCTTTCTTT.

In this sample, this clonotype turned up many times. The genes are TRBV4-1 and TRBJ2-3; 8 bases line up with TRBD1. Germline V CDR1 and CDR2: MGHRA, YSYEKL. V lost 5 bases to trimming and J lost 2 bases; unmatched junction nucleotides: 6. This CDR3 spans 15 amino acids. This CDR3 is CASSTRQGTTDTQYF. Written as DNA, the CDR3 is TGCGCCAGCAGCACCCGACAGGGGACCACAGATACGCAGTATTTT.

The chain combines TRBV7-2 with TRBJ1-4; TRBD1 might be the D (5 bases). CDR3 length: 16 residues. The V and J ends lost 5 bases and 4 bases respectively, with 17 bases between them. The germline CDR1 and CDR2 sequences are SGHTA and FQGNSA. CDR3 nucleotide sequence: TGTGCCAGCAGCCGGGGGTGGGTTGGGGTTAATGAAAAACTGTTTTTT. This codes for CASSRGWVGVNEKLFF.

The chain employs TRBV11-2 and TRBJ2-7; TRBD1 aligns across 9 bases. This CDR3 is 14 amino acids long. The V segment lost 5 bases and the J segment 6 bases; nucleotides outside the gene matches: 8. The germline gives CDR1 SGHAT, CDR2 FQNNGV. The CDR3 nucleotides read TGTGCCAGCAGCACCCGGACAGGGGATCGCGAGCAGTACTTC. It yields the protein CASSTRTGDREQYF.

This clonotype was found many times. The chain couples TRBV28 to TRBJ2-1; tentatively, D is TRBD2 (6 bases). Per germline, CDR1 MDHEN and CDR2 SYDVKM. The CDR3 is 15 amino acids. The V end lost 5 bases, the J end lost 8 bases, and 19 bases lay between the germline ends. The CDR3 region has the DNA TGTGCCAGCAGTATCGCCGGGACTCCCTCCCATGAGCAGTTCTTC. The encoded protein is CASSIAGTPSHEQFF. Full variable domain (missing parts from reference TRBV28 and TRBJ2-1): DVKVTQSSRYLVKRTGEKVFLECVQDMDHENMFWYRQDPGLGLRLIYFSYDVKMKEKGDIPEGYSVSREKKERFSLILESASTNQTSMYLCASSIAGTPSHEQFFGPGTRLTVL.

V usage is TRBV30 and J usage is TRBJ2-2; D remains ambiguous. Trimming pared 5 bases from V and 1 base from J, leaving 2 bases between. The CDR3 is made up of 11 amino acids. Germline CDR1 and CDR2: GTSNPN and SVGIG (reference sequence). CDR3 coding DNA: TGTGCCTGGGTGAACACCGGGGAGCTGTTTTTT. Amino acid sequence: CAWVNTGELFF.

Details on this clonotype: A much larger clonotype is one base distant, so this may be a read error. The J gene is TRBJ1-2, the V gene TRBV11-2; weak D call: TRBD1 (5 bases). V gave up 4 bases and J gave up 4 bases, with 13 bases separating them. Germline values: CDR1 SGHAT, CDR2 FQNNGV. The CDR3 sequence is 14 residues long. The CDR3 sequence: CASSSPQGGYGYTF. Written as DNA, the CDR3 is TGTGCCAGCAGCTCCCCGCAGGGCGGCTATGGCTACACCTTC.

The chain couples TRBV5-5 to TRBJ1-2, with D maybe TRBD1 (5 bases). Trimming left V 4 bases short and J 6 bases short, with 13 bases between. CDR3 length equals 13 residues. Germline values: CDR1 SGHKS, CDR2 YYEKEE (reference sequence). The CDR3: CASSGYRSHGYTF. CDR3 coding DNA: TGTGCCAGCAGCGGGTACAGGTCTCATGGCTACACCTTC.

In this sample, this clonotype turned up many times. The CDR3 loop reads CASSRAGGIKETQYF. In nucleotides, the CDR3 is TGTGCCAGCAGCAGAGCAGGGGGGATAAAAGAGACCCAGTACTTC. The chain has TRBV7-8 and TRBJ2-5; tentative D call: TRBD1 (7 bases). CDR1 is SGHVS and CDR2 is FQNEAQ in the germline V gene. There are 15 residues in the CDR3. V was pared by 5 bases and J by 3 bases, with 16 bases between.

This chain connects TRBV10-3 to TRBJ2-3; TRBD2 aligns across 11 bases. J lost 4 bases, V lost 6 bases, and 6 bases had no gene match. This CDR3 is built from 15 residues. Germline-derived CDR1 and CDR2 are ENHRY and SYGVKD. The CDR3 is CAIRVSSGGPDTQYF. CDR3 DNA: TGTGCCATCAGAGTTTCTAGCGGGGGGCCAGATACGCAGTATTTT.

This clonotype was counted at least ten times. The V call is TRBV15, the J call TRBJ2-7; 10 bases align to TRBD2. Germline V gene sequence: CDR1 LNHNV, CDR2 YYDKDF (reference sequence). This CDR3 spans 17 amino acids. J gave up 5 bases and V 3 bases, and 13 bases lay outside the gene matches. The CDR3 region is CATSSKSGRASGDEQYF. The CDR3 coding sequence is TGTGCCACCAGCAGTAAAAGCGGGAGGGCCTCGGGGGACGAGCAGTACTTC.